This T cell receptor (beta chain) was profiled in a study listed by TCRdb under 2016. Library preparation was by RT-PCR. The sequencer listed for this sample is Illumina MiSeq. TCRdb reprocessed the public reads (quality trimming at Q25 with fastp, clone calling with MiXCR) and kept in-frame beta chains. Each CDR3 protein gets just one entry, which takes the most common genes and DNA from the rows behind it. The sample table holds 550,000 to 750,000 distinct CDR3 sequences, of which 11% to 15% were seen once. The top ten clones comprise 3.6% of the sample. Via the germline V gene, CDR1 is LGHNT and CDR2 FRNRAP. Its CDR3 holds 15 amino acids, cysteine through phenylalanine. Only the CDR3 DNA stays, 45 bases, in frame from base 1. The germline ends are 9 bases apart after V is trimmed by 4 bases and J by 0 bases. Worth noting for this clonotype: This receptor's antigen is unknown. Base quality data are lacking; no much larger clone is found one base away.

The specimen sequenced was memory CD4+ T cells from blood. The TCR comes from a female donor in good health, serving as a healthy control. The V gene is TRBV12-5 and the J gene is TRBJ2-2; a weak D assignment points to TRBD1 (6 bases agree). The nucleotide sequence reads TGTGCTAGTGGTTCCGGGACAACGAACACCGGGGAGCTGTTTTTT. Translation gives CASGSGTTNTGELFF.